Each of the 8 T cell receptor beta chains below was sequenced from the same sample in a study of neurological immune-mediated disorders. TCRdb recomputed calls from the 5' RACE reads with MiXCR, one row per CDR3 protein. The sample yields tens of thousands of distinct CDR3 sequences, roughly 11% seen once. The sequencing sample was made of PBMCs. These receptors all stem from a man aged 60 to 75 in good health.

The genes are TRBV5-5 and TRBJ1-5, with TRBD1 identical over 8 bases. The V gene's germline CDR1 is SGHKS and CDR2 YYEKEE (reference sequence). This CDR3 contains 15 residues. After removal of 4 bases from V and 3 bases from J, the junction contained 6 bases not matched to a gene. The CDR3 nucleotides are TGTGCCAGCAGCAGTACAGGGGGGTTCAATCAGCCCCAGCATTTT. Amino acid sequence: CASSSTGGFNQPQHF.

Of note for this clonotype: A clone one base away is much larger, so this may be a read error. The chain carries TRBV7-2 and TRBJ1-1, with TRBD1 as a possible D gene (5 bases). The CDR3 loop spans 14 amino acids. Germline V gives CDR1 SGHTA, CDR2 FQGNSA. V gave up 5 bases and J gave up 3 bases, with 13 bases separating them. CDR3 DNA sequence: TGTGCCAGCAGCCGGGACGGGGGGGACACTGAAGCTTTCTTT. As protein: CASSRDGGDTEAFF.

This clonotype came up many times. The V and J genes are TRBV5-5 and TRBJ1-1, with D possibly matching TRBD1 (6 bases). The CDR3 is 15 residues long. V lost 0 bases to trimming and J lost 4 bases, with 13 bases between them. Per germline, CDR1 SGHKS and CDR2 YYEKEE (reference sequence). The CDR3 sequence: CASSLVQGSGTEAFF. DNA of the CDR3: TGTGCCAGCAGCTTGGTCCAGGGGTCGGGCACTGAAGCTTTCTTT.

This clonotype was counted ten times or more. This rearrangement joins TRBV6-5 to TRBJ2-3; D might be TRBD2 (6 bases). V lost 0 bases and J lost 11, with 12 bases in between. CDR1 is MNHEY and CDR2 is SVGAGI in the germline V gene. The CDR3 contains 13 residues. The CDR3 spells CASSYSNREKQYF. The CDR3 bases are TGTGCCAGCAGTTACTCGAACCGGGAGAAGCAGTATTTT.

This clonotype was seen repeatedly, ten times or more. The chain carries TRBV6-6 and TRBJ1-3, with 7 bases lining up with TRBD1. Germline CDR1 MNHNY, CDR2 SVGAGI (reference sequence). The CDR3 covers 15 residues. V was clipped by 2 bases and J by 2 bases; unmatched bases: 3. In DNA, the CDR3 is TGTGCCAGCAGTTACCCAACAGGGGCTGGAAACACCATATATTTT. Protein: CASSYPTGAGNTIYF.

The table lists this clonotype with many counts. The chain couples TRBV20-1 to TRBJ1-5; the D gene is possibly TRBD1 (5 bases). Per germline, CDR1 DFQATT and CDR2 SNEGSKA (reference sequence). Trimming took off 3 bases at V and 4 bases at J, with 16 bases between the two ends. The length of the CDR3 is 15 residues. CDR3 in DNA: TGCAGTGCTAGGGGTTCGACAGTAGATAATCAGCCCCAGCATTTT. Its protein product is CSARGSTVDNQPQHF.

This clonotype has a handful of counts. The rearrangement joins TRBV12-3 or TRBV12-4 to TRBJ1-5, with D possibly being TRBD1 (6 bases). CDR3 length: 15 amino acids. The V and J ends lost 7 bases and 7 bases respectively, with 20 bases between them. CDR3 residues: CASTLQGNLGQPQHF. The CDR3 DNA follows: TGTGCCAGCACCCTACAGGGAAATTTGGGCCAGCCCCAGCATTTT.

This clonotype occurred many times. The rearrangement links TRBV10-3 to TRBJ1-2; 10 bases are shared with TRBD1. Germline loops: CDR1 ENHRY, CDR2 SYGVKD. This CDR3 region has 14 residues. The J segment lost 3 bases and the V segment lost 3 bases, leaving 1 base of the junction unmatched. The CDR3 nucleotides are TGTGCCATCAGTGAAGGACAGGGGGACTATGGCTACACCTTC. Translating it yields CAISEGQGDYGYTF.